This T cell receptor (beta chain) was sequenced for a study of T cells expressing NK-cell markers. 5'RACE template switching with UMIs generated TCR beta cDNA. After re-calling the 5' RACE reads, TCRdb lists one entry per CDR3 protein, DNA absent. The clone table shows approximately 550,000 distinct CDR3 sequences, with the ten largest holding roughly 3.5%. In the case of this clonotype: The antigen is undetermined.

The CDR3 extends over 18 amino acids. The germline V gene encodes CDR1 LNHDA and CDR2 SQIVND (reference sequence). Study outcomes and limitations: Among CD8+ T cells from over 5 donors, dominant NKG2C+ clonotypes accounted for roughly 1.0-7.0%.

The chain employs TRBV19 and TRBJ2-2; TCRdb's D call of TRBD1 is untestable without DNA. The source material was blood T cells: a sorted CD56 or NKG2C T cell subset, CD4+ or CD8+ T cells, or bulk PBMC T cells (not recorded which). This sequence originates from a man between 18 and 35 years old in good health. The CDR3 reads CASSRVLGGTGITGELFF.